The text below deals with one T cell receptor (beta chain). These data come from a study of blood T cell repertoires in COVID-19. Sequenced by immunoSEQ multiplex PCR; TCRdb stores in-frame clones only, minus some. This sample has about 270,000 clones; 75% to 95% occur once, and the top ten carry about 3%. The V gene's germline CDR1 is MDHEN and CDR2 SYDVKM. This CDR3 is 13 amino acids long. Trimming shortened V by 6 bases and J by 0 bases, and 6 bases separated the two germline ends. Individuals in the exposed group had encountered a COVID-19 case within 2 weeks preceding study entry. What was sequenced was PBMCs or T cells enriched from blood (not recorded which). V is TRBV28 and J is TRBJ2-4; D perhaps matches TRBD1 (5 bases). This receptor was identified in a man in his forties or fifties who had been exposed to COVID-19. This chain's CDR3 is CASSQGAKNIQYF. The CDR3 DNA follows: TGTGCCAGCAGCCAGGGAGCCAAAAACATTCAGTACTTC.